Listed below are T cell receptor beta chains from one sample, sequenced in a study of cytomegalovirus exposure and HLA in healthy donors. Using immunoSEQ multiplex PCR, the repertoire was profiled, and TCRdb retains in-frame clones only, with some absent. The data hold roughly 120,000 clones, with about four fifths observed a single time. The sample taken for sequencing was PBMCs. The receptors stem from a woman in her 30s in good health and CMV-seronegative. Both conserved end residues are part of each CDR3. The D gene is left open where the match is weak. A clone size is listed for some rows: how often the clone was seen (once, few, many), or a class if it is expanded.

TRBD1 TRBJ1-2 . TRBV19 TGTGCCAGTAGTTCCCTTCAGGGGGTCAATGGCTACACCTTC CASSSLQGVNGYTF
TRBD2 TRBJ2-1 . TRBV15 TGTGCCACCAGCAGAGTGGGAGGGACTGGGGAGTTCTTC CATSRVGGTGEFF
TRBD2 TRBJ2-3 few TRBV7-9 TGTGCCAGCAGCCCATCCGGGACTAGCGGGAGAGATACGCAGTATTTT CASSPSGTSGRDTQYF
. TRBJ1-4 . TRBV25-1 TGTGCCAGCAGCTTGGCAGGGGATGAAAAACTGTTTTTT CASSLAGDEKLFF
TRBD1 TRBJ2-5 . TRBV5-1 TGCGCCAGCAGCTCGACAGGGACAGAGACCCAGTACTTC CASSSTGTETQYF
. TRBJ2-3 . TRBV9 TGTGCCAGCAGCGGTCAGGCAGGCTCCCTCCCAGATACGCAGTATTTT CASSGQAGSLPDTQYF
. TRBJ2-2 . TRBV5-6 TGTGCCAGCAGCCGTCGGACAGACACCGGGGAGCTGTTTTTT CASSRRTDTGELFF
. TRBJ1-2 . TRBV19 TGTGCCAGTAGCCCTCGACAGGATGGTCGGTATGGCTACACCTTC CASSPRQDGRYGYTF
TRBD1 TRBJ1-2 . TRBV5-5 TGTGCCAGCAGCCGGGACAGCAGAAACTATGGCTACACCTTC CASSRDSRNYGYTF
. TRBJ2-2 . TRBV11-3 TGTGCCAGCAGCTCGCCAGGGGCCGGGGAGCTGTTTTTT CASSSPGAGELFF